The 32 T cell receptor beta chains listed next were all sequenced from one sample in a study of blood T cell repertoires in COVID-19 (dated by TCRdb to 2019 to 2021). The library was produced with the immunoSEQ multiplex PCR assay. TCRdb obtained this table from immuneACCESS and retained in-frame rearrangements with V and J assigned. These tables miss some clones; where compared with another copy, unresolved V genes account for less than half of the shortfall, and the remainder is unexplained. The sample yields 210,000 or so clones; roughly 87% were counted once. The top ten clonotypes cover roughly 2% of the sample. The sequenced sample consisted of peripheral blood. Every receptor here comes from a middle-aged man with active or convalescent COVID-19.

CDR3 region: CASSPVGQGADYGYTF. The CDR3 DNA reads as TGTGCCAGCAGCCCAGTTGGACAGGGGGCAGACTATGGCTACACCTTC. The V gene is TRBV6-6, the J gene TRBJ1-2; 11 bases are a match to TRBD1. J was trimmed by 3 bases and V by 6 bases; bases with no gene match: 9. CDR3 length equals 16 residues. Germline V lookup: CDR1 MNHNY, CDR2 SVGAGI (reference sequence).

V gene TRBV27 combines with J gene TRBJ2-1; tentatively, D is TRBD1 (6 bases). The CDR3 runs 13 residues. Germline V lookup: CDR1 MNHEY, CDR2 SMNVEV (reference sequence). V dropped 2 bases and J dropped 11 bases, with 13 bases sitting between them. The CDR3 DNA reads TGTGCCAGCAGTTTACAGGGGAGAATTAAGCAGTTCTTC. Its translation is CASSLQGRIKQFF.

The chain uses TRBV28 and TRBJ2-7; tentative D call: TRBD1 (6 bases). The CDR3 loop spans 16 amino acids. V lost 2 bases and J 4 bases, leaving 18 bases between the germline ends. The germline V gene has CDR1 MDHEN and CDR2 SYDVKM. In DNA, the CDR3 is TGTGCCAGCAGTTTAAGGTCCTGGGACAACTTGTACGAGCAGTACTTC. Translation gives CASSLRSWDNLYEQYF.

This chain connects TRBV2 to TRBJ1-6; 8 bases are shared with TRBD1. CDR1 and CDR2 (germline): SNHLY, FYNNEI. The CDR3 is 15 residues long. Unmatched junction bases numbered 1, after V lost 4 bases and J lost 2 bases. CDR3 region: CASSGQGPYNSPLHF. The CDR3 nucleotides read TGTGCCAGCAGTGGACAGGGGCCCTATAATTCACCCCTCCACTTT. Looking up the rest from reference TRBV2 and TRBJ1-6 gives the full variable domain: EPEVTQTPSHQVTQMGQEVILRCVPISNHLYFYWYRQILGQKVEFLVSFYNNEISEKSEIFDDQFSVERPDGSNFTLKIRSTKLEDSAMYFCASSGQGPYNSPLHFGNGTRLTVT.

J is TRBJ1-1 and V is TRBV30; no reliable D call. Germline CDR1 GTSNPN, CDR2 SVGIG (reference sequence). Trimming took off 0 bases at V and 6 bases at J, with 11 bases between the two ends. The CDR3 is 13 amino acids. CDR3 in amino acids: CAWSVRGGAEAFF. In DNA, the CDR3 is TGTGCCTGGAGTGTAAGAGGTGGCGCTGAAGCTTTCTTT.

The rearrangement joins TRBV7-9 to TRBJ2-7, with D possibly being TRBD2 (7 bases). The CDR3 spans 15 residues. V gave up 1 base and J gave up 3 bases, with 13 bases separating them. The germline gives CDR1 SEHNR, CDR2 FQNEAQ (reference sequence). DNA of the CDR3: TGTGCCAGCAGCTTAGACGGCGGGGGCTTCTACGAGCAGTACTTC. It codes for CASSLDGGGFYEQYF.

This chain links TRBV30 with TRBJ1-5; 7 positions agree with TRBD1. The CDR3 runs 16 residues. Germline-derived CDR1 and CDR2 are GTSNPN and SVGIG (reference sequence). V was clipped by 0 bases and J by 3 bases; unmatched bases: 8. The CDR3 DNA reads TGTGCCTGGAGTGTCGAGTTAGGGACAGTCAATCAGCCCCAGCATTTT. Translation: CAWSVELGTVNQPQHF. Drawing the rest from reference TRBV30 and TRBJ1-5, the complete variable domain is SQTIHQWPATLVQPVGSPLSLECTVEGTSNPNLYWYRQAAGRGLQLLFYSVGIGQISSEVPQNLSASRPQDRQFILSSKKLLLSDSGFYLCAWSVELGTVNQPQHFGDGTRLSIL.

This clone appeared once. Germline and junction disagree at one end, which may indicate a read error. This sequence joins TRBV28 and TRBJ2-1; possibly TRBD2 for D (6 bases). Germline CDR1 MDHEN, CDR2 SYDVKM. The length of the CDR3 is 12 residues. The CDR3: CASSLAWASVVF. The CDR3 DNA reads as TGTGCCAGCAGTTTAGCTTGGGCTAGCGTGGTCTTC.

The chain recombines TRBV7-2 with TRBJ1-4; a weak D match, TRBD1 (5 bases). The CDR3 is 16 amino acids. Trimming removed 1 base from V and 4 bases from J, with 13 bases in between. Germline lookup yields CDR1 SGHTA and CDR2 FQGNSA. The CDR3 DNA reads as TGTGCCAGCAGCTTAGTATCGCAGGGTGGTAATGAAAAACTGTTTTTT. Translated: CASSLVSQGGNEKLFF.

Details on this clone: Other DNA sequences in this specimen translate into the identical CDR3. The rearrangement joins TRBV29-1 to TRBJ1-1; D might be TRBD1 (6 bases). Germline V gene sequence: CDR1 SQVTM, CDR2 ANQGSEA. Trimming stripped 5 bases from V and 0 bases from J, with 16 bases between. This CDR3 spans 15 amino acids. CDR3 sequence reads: CSVSGGWGMNTEAFF. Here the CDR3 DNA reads TGCAGCGTTTCTGGGGGCTGGGGCATGAACACTGAAGCTTTCTTT.

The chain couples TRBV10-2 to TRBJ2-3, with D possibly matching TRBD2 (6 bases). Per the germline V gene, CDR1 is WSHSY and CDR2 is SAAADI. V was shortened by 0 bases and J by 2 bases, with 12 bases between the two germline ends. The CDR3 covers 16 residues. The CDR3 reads CASSESFGGLTDTQYF. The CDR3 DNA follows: TGCGCCAGCAGTGAGTCGTTTGGGGGACTCACAGATACGCAGTATTTT.

Here the CDR3 DNA reads TGCAGCGTTGAAGAGAGGGTAGGTAGGGCCGATTACTACAATGAGCAGTTCTTC. It yields the protein CSVEERVGRADYYNEQFF. The genes are TRBV29-1 and TRBJ2-1; D may be TRBD2 (5 bases). The CDR3 sequence is 18 residues long. Germline-derived CDR1 and CDR2 are SQVTM and ANQGSEA. V lost 0 bases to trimming and J lost 3 bases, with 21 bases between them.

The chain's CDR3 is CASSIVSGMNEQFF. CDR3 sequence (DNA): TGTGCCAGTAGTATAGTAAGCGGGATGAATGAGCAGTTCTTC. This chain connects TRBV19 to TRBJ2-1, with 7 bases lining up with TRBD2. CDR3 length equals 14 residues. Germline values: CDR1 LNHDA, CDR2 SQIVND (reference sequence). V shed 1 base and J 7 bases; nucleotides not matched to a gene: 4.

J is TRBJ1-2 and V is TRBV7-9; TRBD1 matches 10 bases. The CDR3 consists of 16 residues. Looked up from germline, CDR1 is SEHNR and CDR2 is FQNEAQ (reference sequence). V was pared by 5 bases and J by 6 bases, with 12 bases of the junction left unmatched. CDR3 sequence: CASSGPRVGTGDGYTF. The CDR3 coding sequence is TGTGCCAGCAGCGGACCTAGAGTAGGGACAGGGGATGGCTACACCTTC.

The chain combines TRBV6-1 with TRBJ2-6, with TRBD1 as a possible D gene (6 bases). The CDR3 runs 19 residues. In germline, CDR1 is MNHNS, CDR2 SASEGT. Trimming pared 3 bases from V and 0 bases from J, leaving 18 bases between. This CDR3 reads CASSDLGGPPNSGANVLTF. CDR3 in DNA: TGTGCCAGCAGTGACCTAGGGGGACCCCCAAACTCTGGGGCCAACGTCCTGACTTTC.

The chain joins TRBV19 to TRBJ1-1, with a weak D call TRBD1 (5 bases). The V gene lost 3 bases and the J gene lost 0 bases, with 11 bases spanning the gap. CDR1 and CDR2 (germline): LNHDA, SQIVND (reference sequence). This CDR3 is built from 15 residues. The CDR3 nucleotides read TGTGCCAGTAGTATTTGGGGGGAGGTGAACACTGAAGCTTTCTTT. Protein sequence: CASSIWGEVNTEAFF.

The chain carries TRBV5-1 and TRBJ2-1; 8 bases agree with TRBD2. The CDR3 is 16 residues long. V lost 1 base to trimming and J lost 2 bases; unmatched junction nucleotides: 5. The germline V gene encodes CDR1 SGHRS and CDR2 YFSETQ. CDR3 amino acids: CASSLYAGGTYNEQFF. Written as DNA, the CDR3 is TGCGCCAGCAGCTTGTATGCGGGGGGCACCTACAATGAGCAGTTCTTC.

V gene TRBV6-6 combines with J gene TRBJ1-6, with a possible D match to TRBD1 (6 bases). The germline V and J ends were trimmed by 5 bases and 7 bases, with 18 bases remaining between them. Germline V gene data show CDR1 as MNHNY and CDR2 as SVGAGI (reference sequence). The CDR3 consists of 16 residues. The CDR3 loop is CASSQQQGQSNSPLHF. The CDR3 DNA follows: TGTGCCAGCAGTCAACAACAGGGCCAGTCAAATTCACCCCTCCACTTT.

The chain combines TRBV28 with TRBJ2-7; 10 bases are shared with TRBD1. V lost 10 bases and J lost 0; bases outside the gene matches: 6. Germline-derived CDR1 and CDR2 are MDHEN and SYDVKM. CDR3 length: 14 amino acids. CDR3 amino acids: CAIATGGSSYEQYF. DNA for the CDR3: TGTGCCATCGCGACAGGGGGCAGCTCCTACGAGCAGTACTTC.

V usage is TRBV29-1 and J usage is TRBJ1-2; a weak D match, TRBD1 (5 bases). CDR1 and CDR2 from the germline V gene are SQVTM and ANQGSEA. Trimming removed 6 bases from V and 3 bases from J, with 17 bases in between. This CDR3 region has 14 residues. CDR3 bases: TGCAGCGTCCCGCCCGGGACTAGACACTATGGCTACACCTTC. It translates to CSVPPGTRHYGYTF.

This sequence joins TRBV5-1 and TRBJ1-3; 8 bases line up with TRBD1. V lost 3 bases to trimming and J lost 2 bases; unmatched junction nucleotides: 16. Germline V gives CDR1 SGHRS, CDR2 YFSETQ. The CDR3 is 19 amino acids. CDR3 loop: CASSSTPHQGARTGNTIYF. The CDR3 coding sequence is TGCGCCAGCAGCTCTACCCCACATCAGGGGGCCAGAACTGGAAACACCATATATTTT.

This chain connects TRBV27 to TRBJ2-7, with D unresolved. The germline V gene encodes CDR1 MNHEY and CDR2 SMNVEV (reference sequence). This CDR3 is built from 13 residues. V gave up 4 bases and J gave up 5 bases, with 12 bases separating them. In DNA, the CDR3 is TGTGCCAGCAGTTGGGCGTCTGGCCACGAGCAGTACTTC. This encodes CASSWASGHEQYF.

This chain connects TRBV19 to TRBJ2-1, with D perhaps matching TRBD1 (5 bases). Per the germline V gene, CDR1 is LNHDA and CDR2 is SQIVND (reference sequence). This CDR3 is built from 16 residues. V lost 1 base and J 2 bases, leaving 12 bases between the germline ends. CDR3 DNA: TGTGCCAGTAGTATAGGGGGCCTGGTTCCCTACAATGAGCAGTTCTTC. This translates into CASSIGGLVPYNEQFF.

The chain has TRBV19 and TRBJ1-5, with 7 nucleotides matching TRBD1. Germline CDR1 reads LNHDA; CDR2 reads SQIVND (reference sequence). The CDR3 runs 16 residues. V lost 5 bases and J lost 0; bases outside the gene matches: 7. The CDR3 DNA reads TGTGCCAGTAGTCTCACAGGGGCGACTAGCAATCAGCCCCAGCATTTT. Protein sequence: CASSLTGATSNQPQHF.

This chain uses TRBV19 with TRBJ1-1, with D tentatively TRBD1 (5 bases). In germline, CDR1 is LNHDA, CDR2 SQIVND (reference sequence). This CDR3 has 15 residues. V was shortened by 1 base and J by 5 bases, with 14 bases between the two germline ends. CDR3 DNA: TGTGCCAGTAGTATAGGGTCAGGGAGCGGGACTGAAGCTTTCTTT. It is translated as CASSIGSGSGTEAFF.

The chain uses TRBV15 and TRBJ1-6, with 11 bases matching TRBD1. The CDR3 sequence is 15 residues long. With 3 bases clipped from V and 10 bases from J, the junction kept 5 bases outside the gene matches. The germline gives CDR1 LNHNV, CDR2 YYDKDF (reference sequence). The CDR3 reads CATSSFRTGGSPLHF. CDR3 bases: TGTGCCACCAGCAGTTTCCGGACAGGGGGCTCACCCCTCCACTTT.

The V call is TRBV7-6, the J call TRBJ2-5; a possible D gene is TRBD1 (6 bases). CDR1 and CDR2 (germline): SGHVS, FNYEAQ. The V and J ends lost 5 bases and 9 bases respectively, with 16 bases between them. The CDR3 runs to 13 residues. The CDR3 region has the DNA TGTGCCAGCAGCGTGGATCAAAGGGGGTCCCAGTACTTC. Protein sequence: CASSVDQRGSQYF.

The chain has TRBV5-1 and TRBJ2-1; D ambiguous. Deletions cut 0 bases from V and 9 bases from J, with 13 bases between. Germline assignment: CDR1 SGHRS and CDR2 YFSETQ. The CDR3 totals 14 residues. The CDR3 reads CASSLVAPKAEQFF. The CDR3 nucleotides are TGCGCCAGCAGCTTGGTAGCTCCTAAGGCTGAGCAGTTCTTC.

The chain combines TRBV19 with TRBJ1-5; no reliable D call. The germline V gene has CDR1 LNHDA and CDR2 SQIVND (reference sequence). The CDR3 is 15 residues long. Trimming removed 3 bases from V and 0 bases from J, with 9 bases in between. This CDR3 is CASSMYSDSNQPQHF. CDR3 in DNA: TGTGCCAGTAGTATGTACAGTGATAGCAATCAGCCCCAGCATTTT. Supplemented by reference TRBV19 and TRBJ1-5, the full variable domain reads DGGITQSPKYLFRKEGQNVTLSCEQNLNHDAMYWYRQDPGQGLRLIYYSQIVNDFQKGDIAEGYSVSREKKESFPLTVTSAQKNPTAFYLCASSMYSDSNQPQHFGDGTRLSIL.

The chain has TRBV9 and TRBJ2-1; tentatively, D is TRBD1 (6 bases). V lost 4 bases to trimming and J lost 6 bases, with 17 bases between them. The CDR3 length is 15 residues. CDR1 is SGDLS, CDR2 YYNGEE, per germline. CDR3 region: CASSPGTSLGNEQFF. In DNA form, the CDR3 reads TGTGCCAGCAGCCCGGGGACATCCCTGGGCAATGAGCAGTTCTTC.

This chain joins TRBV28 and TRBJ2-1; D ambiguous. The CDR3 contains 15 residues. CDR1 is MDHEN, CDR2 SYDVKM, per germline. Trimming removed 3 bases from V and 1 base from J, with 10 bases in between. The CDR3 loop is CASSFDAASYNEQFF. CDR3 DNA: TGTGCCAGCAGTTTTGACGCGGCTTCCTACAATGAGCAGTTCTTC.

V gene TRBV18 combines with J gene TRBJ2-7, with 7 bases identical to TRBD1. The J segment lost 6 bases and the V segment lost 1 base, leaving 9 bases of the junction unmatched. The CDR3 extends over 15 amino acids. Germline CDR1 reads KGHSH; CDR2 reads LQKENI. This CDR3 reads CASSPRNRGISEQYF. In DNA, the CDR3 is TGTGCCAGCTCACCACGGAACAGGGGAATATCCGAGCAGTACTTC.